Listed here is a single T cell receptor (beta chain). The target antigen is unknown. The entry originates in a study of lymphopenia after photon versus proton radiotherapy. Study-wide findings and caveats: Under photons, naive T cells and diversity fell while effector/memory populations rose. Only patients who died were analyzed for survival; proton advantage is unproven.

Some clones are missing from TCRdb's copy, which holds only in-frame ones; the method was immunoSEQ multiplex PCR. The sample records 60,000 to 75,000 clones, approximately 83% being singletons. This CDR3 is built from 12 residues. Trimming removed 4 bases at V and 8 bases at J, with 8 bases between. The germline gives CDR1 SNHLY, CDR2 FYNNEI. The chain joins TRBV2 to TRBJ1-4, with a weak D call TRBD1 (6 bases). The receptor comes from a middle-aged man with gastric cancer. The input for sequencing was peripheral blood, taken from a patient treated with photon-based radiotherapy. The CDR3 protein is CASSGGGEKLFF. The CDR3, as DNA: TGTGCCAGCAGTGGGGGGGGCGAAAAACTGTTTTTT.